A selection of T cell receptor beta chains follows, all from one sample in a study of T cells after yellow fever vaccination. TCRdb itself ran the 5' RACE reads through MiXCR, one entry per CDR3 protein. The data show more than 95,000 distinct CDR3 sequences, roughly 6.8% seen once. Here the sequenced sample was CD4+ T cells sorted from PBMCs, taken approximately 47 days after the first yellow fever vaccination. These receptors were obtained from a man younger than 35 who received the YFV17D yellow fever vaccine. Both conserved end residues are part of each CDR3. The D gene is left open where the match is weak. The size entry is marked missing in some rows and otherwise reads once, few, many or a size class.

j_gene: TRBJ2-1; abundance: few; d_gene: -; v_gene: TRBV20-1; CDR3aa: CSAKGGSRGSYNEQFF; CDR3nt: TGCAGTGCTAAAGGAGGGTCGCGCGGCTCCTACAATGAGCAGTTCTTC
j_gene: TRBJ1-6; abundance: many; d_gene: -; v_gene: TRBV27; CDR3aa: CASSFEGRVVSPLHF; CDR3nt: TGTGCCAGCAGTTTCGAGGGGAGGGTAGTTTCACCCCTCCACTTT
j_gene: TRBJ1-4; abundance: -; d_gene: -; v_gene: TRBV5-1; CDR3aa: CASGEGLGNEKLFF; CDR3nt: TGCGCCAGCGGTGAGGGCCTCGGTAATGAAAAACTGTTTTTT
j_gene: TRBJ2-5; abundance: many; d_gene: -; v_gene: TRBV12-3/TRBV12-4; CDR3aa: CASSLGSRETQYF; CDR3nt: TGTGCCAGCAGTCTGGGCTCTAGGGAGACCCAGTACTTC
j_gene: TRBJ2-2; abundance: many; d_gene: TRBD1; v_gene: TRBV3-1; CDR3aa: CAAGQGTTGELFF; CDR3nt: TGTGCCGCGGGACAGGGGACCACCGGGGAGCTGTTTTTT
j_gene: TRBJ1-2; abundance: many; d_gene: -; v_gene: TRBV18; CDR3aa: CASSPRRGDGYTF; CDR3nt: TGTGCCAGCTCCCCCCGGAGGGGGGATGGCTACACCTTC
j_gene: TRBJ1-6; abundance: -; d_gene: -; v_gene: TRBV5-3; CDR3aa: CARSLRSPLHF; CDR3nt: TGTGCCAGAAGCTTGCGGTCACCCCTCCACTTT
j_gene: TRBJ2-7; abundance: many; d_gene: TRBD1; v_gene: TRBV2; CDR3aa: CASTGVSYEQYF; CDR3nt: TGTGCCAGTACAGGGGTCTCCTACGAGCAGTACTTC
j_gene: TRBJ2-5; abundance: many; d_gene: -; v_gene: TRBV10-3; CDR3aa: CAISERAETGRETQYF; CDR3nt: TGTGCCATCAGTGAGAGGGCTGAGACGGGGAGGGAGACCCAGTACTTC
j_gene: TRBJ2-1; abundance: many; d_gene: -; v_gene: TRBV6-5; CDR3aa: CASSYSWDTYNEQFF; CDR3nt: TGTGCCAGCAGTTACTCGTGGGACACTTACAATGAGCAGTTCTTC
j_gene: TRBJ2-5; abundance: many; d_gene: -; v_gene: TRBV29-1; CDR3aa: CSVGLTETQYF; CDR3nt: TGCAGCGTTGGTCTAACAGAGACCCAGTACTTC
j_gene: TRBJ2-1; abundance: few; d_gene: TRBD2; v_gene: TRBV18; CDR3aa: CASSRLPGLENDQFF; CDR3nt: TGTGCCAGCTCACGACTCCCGGGACTAGAAAATGATCAGTTCTTC
j_gene: TRBJ1-1; abundance: many; d_gene: -; v_gene: TRBV5-8; CDR3aa: CASPMTGGRLMNTEAFF; CDR3nt: TGTGCCAGCCCTATGACCGGGGGACGCCTTATGAACACTGAAGCTTTCTTT
j_gene: TRBJ1-1; abundance: many; d_gene: -; v_gene: TRBV2; CDR3aa: CASSENLSMNTEAFF; CDR3nt: TGTGCCAGCAGTGAAAATCTTTCCATGAACACTGAAGCTTTCTTT
j_gene: TRBJ1-4; abundance: many; d_gene: TRBD1; v_gene: TRBV6-2/TRBV6-3; CDR3aa: CASSLQGADEKLFF; CDR3nt: TGTGCCAGCAGTCTACAGGGGGCGGATGAAAAACTGTTTTTT
j_gene: TRBJ2-5; abundance: many; d_gene: TRBD1; v_gene: TRBV14; CDR3aa: CASSQGTGGYQETQYF; CDR3nt: TGTGCCAGCAGCCAGGGGACAGGGGGCTACCAAGAGACCCAGTACTTC
j_gene: TRBJ2-5; abundance: many; d_gene: TRBD2; v_gene: TRBV29-1; CDR3aa: CSVEDRLAGRYQETQYF; CDR3nt: TGCAGCGTTGAAGATCGGCTAGCGGGGAGGTACCAAGAGACCCAGTACTTC
j_gene: TRBJ1-2; abundance: few; d_gene: -; v_gene: TRBV11-3; CDR3aa: CASRNPRGDDNYGYTF; CDR3nt: TGTGCCAGCAGAAACCCCAGGGGCGACGATAACTATGGCTACACCTTC
j_gene: TRBJ1-2; abundance: many; d_gene: -; v_gene: TRBV10-3; CDR3aa: CAISTGYGYTF; CDR3nt: TGTGCCATCTCGACAGGCTATGGCTACACCTTC
j_gene: TRBJ1-1; abundance: few; d_gene: -; v_gene: TRBV4-2; CDR3aa: CASSPHGNTEAFF; CDR3nt: TGTGCCAGCAGCCCCCATGGGAACACTGAAGCTTTCTTT
j_gene: TRBJ1-4; abundance: many; d_gene: -; v_gene: TRBV4-1; CDR3aa: CASSQRAETNEKLFF; CDR3nt: TGCGCCAGCAGCCAAAGGGCGGAGACAAATGAAAAACTGTTTTTT
j_gene: TRBJ2-1; abundance: few; d_gene: TRBD2; v_gene: TRBV5-8; CDR3aa: CASSLMTSGGGYNEQFF; CDR3nt: TGTGCCAGCAGCTTGATGACTAGCGGGGGGGGGTACAATGAGCAGTTCTTC
j_gene: TRBJ1-2; abundance: many; d_gene: -; v_gene: TRBV5-6; CDR3aa: CASTVDIRGYTF; CDR3nt: TGTGCCAGCACCGTCGACATTCGGGGCTACACCTTC
j_gene: TRBJ1-5; abundance: many; d_gene: -; v_gene: TRBV20-1; CDR3aa: CSARRSGQPQHF; CDR3nt: TGCAGTGCTAGGAGGTCGGGTCAGCCCCAGCATTTT
j_gene: TRBJ2-7; abundance: many; d_gene: -; v_gene: TRBV7-2; CDR3aa: CASSPHSYEQYF; CDR3nt: TGTGCCAGCAGCCCTCACTCCTACGAGCAGTACTTC
j_gene: TRBJ1-1; abundance: few; d_gene: TRBD1; v_gene: TRBV20-1; CDR3aa: CSARGTILNTEAFF; CDR3nt: TGCAGTGCCAGGGGGACAATCCTGAACACTGAAGCTTTCTTT
j_gene: TRBJ1-1; abundance: -; d_gene: TRBD1; v_gene: TRBV5-1; CDR3aa: CATKSGTGGMNTEAFF; CDR3nt: TGCGCCACAAAGTCCGGGACAGGGGGCATGAACACTGAAGCTTTCTTT
j_gene: TRBJ2-3; abundance: many; d_gene: -; v_gene: TRBV11-2; CDR3aa: CASSRRGHGTPDTQYF; CDR3nt: TGTGCCAGCAGCCGCCGAGGGCACGGCACACCAGATACGCAGTATTTT
j_gene: TRBJ2-7; abundance: many; d_gene: TRBD2; v_gene: TRBV7-2; CDR3aa: CASSFGREGYEQYF; CDR3nt: TGTGCCAGCAGCTTCGGCAGGGAGGGCTACGAGCAGTACTTC
j_gene: TRBJ2-1; abundance: many; d_gene: TRBD2; v_gene: TRBV5-1; CDR3aa: CASSLVLRGGANEQFF; CDR3nt: TGCGCCAGCAGCTTGGTGTTGCGGGGGGGCGCCAATGAGCAGTTCTTC
j_gene: TRBJ2-2; abundance: -; d_gene: TRBD1; v_gene: TRBV6-1; CDR3aa: CASSPDRAGELSF; CDR3nt: TGTGCCAGCAGCCCGGACAGGGCTGGGGAGCTGTCTTTT